This T cell receptor (beta chain) was sequenced in a study of cytomegalovirus exposure and HLA in healthy donors. Findings of the study overall: Being productive about 87% or about 30% of the time was typical of most TCR beta V segments in an earlier analysis. A later analysis found TCR association rates differed by HLA locus, highest for DRB1 and lowest for HLA-C.

As concerns this clone: The antigen is not known.

The PCR ran on 60 Vbeta and 13 Jbeta primers. Sequencing was performed with immunoSEQ multiplex PCR; in TCRdb, only in-frame clones are kept and a portion is missing. The data show about 140,000 clones, around 81% seen once. CDR3 length: 15 amino acids. The germline V and J ends were trimmed by 0 bases and 0 bases, with 9 bases remaining between them. Per germline, CDR1 SGHNT and CDR2 YYREEE (reference sequence). The receptor was isolated from a male donor in good health and CMV-seronegative. The chain recombines TRBV5-4 with TRBJ1-1; D not resolved. The sample taken for sequencing was PBMCs. The CDR3 loop is CASSLGLGMNTEAFF. DNA for the CDR3: TGTGCCAGCAGCTTGGGGCTAGGAATGAACACTGAAGCTTTCTTT.